This T cell receptor (beta chain) originates from a study of human T cells and chemical hapten exposure. The study, taken as a whole, reports: Alopecia in all donors means immunity may differ from healthy individuals. Clustering by CDR3 similarity yielded significantly more large clusters from expanded TCRs than controls.

Time point given: patch test 1, 2 weeks after DPC sensitization. Stated treatment: therapeutic diphenylcyclopropenone sensitization with weekly scalp DPC. This clonotype was observed a few times. Its antigen is unidentified. For the library, individual cDNA molecules each received unique molecular identifiers. TCRdb called the RACE reads again in MiXCR, with one record for every CDR3 protein. The sample lists some 87,000 distinct CDR3 sequences, 9% to 12% occurring once. The CDR3 is 13 residues long. The germline V and J ends were trimmed by 4 bases and 4 bases, with 13 bases remaining between them. Germline V gives CDR1 DFQATT, CDR2 SNEGSKA (reference sequence).

Source: whole blood, taken in connection with sensitization to the hapten diphenylcyclopropenone (DPC). The rearrangement joins TRBV20-1 to TRBJ2-5; D gene unclear. The receptor was derived from a woman in her forties or fifties with alopecia areata. Some clones in this sample may be carry-over from other donors' samples. CDR3 loop: CSAKTPPTETQYF. Written as DNA, the CDR3 is TGCAGTGCTAAGACTCCCCCGACAGAGACCCAGTACTTC.